This TCR beta chain was observed in a study of control samples from healthy donors and cancer patients. Trimming stripped 0 bases from V and 1 base from J, with 7 bases between. The CDR3 length is 14 residues. Looked up from germline, CDR1 is SGHDN and CDR2 is FVKESK. Profiling relied on immunoSEQ multiplex PCR, and the TCRdb table lists in-frame clones only, not all of them. The table records about 140,000 clones, under 95% of them present only once. This chain connects TRBV14 to TRBJ2-7; D is undetermined. The origin of this receptor is a man younger than 35 in good health. The sample was blood. The CDR3 sequence: CASSQDDPSYEQYF. DNA of the CDR3: TGTGCCAGCAGCCAAGACGACCCTTCCTACGAGCAGTACTTC.